These T cell receptor beta chains were read from a single sample in a study of PD-1 blockade in classical Hodgkin lymphoma. Libraries were prepared by immunoSEQ multiplex PCR; TCRdb keeps only in-frame clonotypes and omits some of them. The sample has about 59,000 clones, about nine tenths seen once. Sequencing was performed on peripheral blood mononuclear cells (PBMCs), taken at baseline. The origin of the receptors is a human donor with classical Hodgkin lymphoma. CDR3s include the opening cysteine and the closing phenylalanine or tryptophan. Each record gives: clone size, V gene, J gene, D gene, CDR3 DNA, CDR3 protein. D genes are given only for firm matches. A row's size may be missing; if present it is once, few, many or a size class.

>NA|TRBV5-5|TRBJ2-5|NA
TGTGCCAGCAGCTTGAGGGTAGTTGGGGGAGAGACCCAGTACTTC
CASSLRVVGGETQYF
>NA|TRBV10-2|TRBJ2-2|NA
TGCGCCAGCAGTGTTGGGGGAGGGAACACCGGGGAGCTGTTTTTT
CASSVGGGNTGELFF
>NA|TRBV2|TRBJ2-5|TRBD2
TGTGCCAGCAGTGGGATAGCGGGGGATACCCCATGGACCCAGTACTTC
CASSGIAGDTPWTQYF
>NA|TRBV6-5|TRBJ2-7|TRBD1
TGTGCCAGCAGGAGGGGGGACAGGGGACCCTACGAGCAGTACTTC
CASRRGDRGPYEQYF
>NA|TRBV7-8|TRBJ2-5|TRBD2
TGTGCCAGCAGCCCCAGGGAGGGCCAAGAGACCCAGTACTTC
CASSPREGQETQYF
>NA|TRBV28|TRBJ1-1|NA
TGTGCCAGCAGTTTAGGGGTCGGAACTGAAGCTTTCTTT
CASSLGVGTEAFF
>NA|TRBV5-6|TRBJ2-7|TRBD1
TGTGCCAGCAGCCCAAGACAGGGGGGCTACGAGCAGTACTTC
CASSPRQGGYEQYF
>NA|TRBV27|TRBJ1-2|NA
TGTGCCAGCAGCCTCTTCGGGGTTAGGGCCCGTACTAACTATGGCTACACCTTC
CASSLFGVRARTNYGYTF
>NA|TRBV18|TRBJ1-4|NA
TGTGCCAGCTCACCAGGGGTCGGTGAAAAACTGTTTTTT
CASSPGVGEKLFF
>NA|TRBV7-9|TRBJ2-3|TRBD2
TGTGCCAGCAGCCCTTGGACTAGCGGCGGTAGCACAGATACGCAGTATTTT
CASSPWTSGGSTDTQYF
>NA|TRBV2|TRBJ2-1|TRBD2
TGTGCCAGCAGTGAGTCCCTAGCGGGGGGTTATGAGCAGTTCTTC
CASSESLAGGYEQFF
>NA|TRBV4-2|TRBJ2-4|NA
TGTGCCAGCAGCACACACAGGGAGGGGGGGGTAAACATTCAGTACTTC
CASSTHREGGVNIQYF
>NA|TRBV4-1|TRBJ2-3|NA
TGCGCCAGCAGCCAAGGCCCGACTAACACAGATACGCAGTATTTT
CASSQGPTNTDTQYF
>NA|TRBV28|TRBJ2-7|NA
TGTGCCAGCAGTTTCTATCGAGGATCCTACGAGCAGTACTTC
CASSFYRGSYEQYF
>NA|TRBV5-5|TRBJ2-3|NA
TGTGCCAGCAGCTTTTCAGCCAACCTAGCAGATACGCAGTATTTT
CASSFSANLADTQYF
>NA|TRBV29-1|TRBJ2-2|TRBD1
TGCAGCGTTGATAATGGGGCAGGGGGAAGGACCGGGGAGCTGTTTTTT
CSVDNGAGGRTGELFF
>NA|TRBV19|TRBJ2-6|NA
TGTGCCAGTAGTATGTTTGGCCGGGCTGGGGCCAACGTCCTGACTTTC
CASSMFGRAGANVLTF
>few|TRBV7-6|TRBJ2-2|TRBD2
TGTGCCAGCAGCCGCGAGCCGATTAGCGGGAGGGCCGGGACCGGGGAGCTGTTTTTT
CASSREPISGRAGTGELFF
>NA|TRBV6-6|TRBJ1-4|TRBD1
TGTGCCAGCAGTCCTCAACCGGGACAGGGTGAAAAACTGTTTTTT
CASSPQPGQGEKLFF
>NA|TRBV28|TRBJ1-2|TRBD1
TGTGCCAGCAGAATCGGGACAGGGATTTTCGGCTACACCTTC
CASRIGTGIFGYTF
>NA|TRBV20-1|TRBJ1-1|TRBD1
TGCAGTGCTTACAGGGGTGAAGCTTTCTTT
CSAYRGEAFF
>NA|TRBV7-9|TRBJ2-7|NA
TGTGCCAGCAGCTCTTGGAAAGGGGGGCCCTCCTACGAGCAGTACTTC
CASSSWKGGPSYEQYF
>NA|TRBV18|TRBJ2-1|TRBD1
TGTGCCAGCTCACCATTACAGGGGGACCTCTACAATGAGCAGTTCTTC
CASSPLQGDLYNEQFF
>NA|TRBV15|TRBJ2-5|TRBD1
TGTGCCACCAGCAGGATGACAGGGACCATACAAGAGACCCAGTACTTC
CATSRMTGTIQETQYF
>NA|TRBV7-9|TRBJ2-3|NA
TGTGCCAGCAGCTACGGACACGGCACAGATACGCAGTATTTT
CASSYGHGTDTQYF
>NA|TRBV19|TRBJ1-2|NA
TGTGCCACCCAAGAAGGGACGGCTTCACTGAACTATGGCTACACCTTC
CATQEGTASLNYGYTF
>NA|TRBV10-3|TRBJ2-3|TRBD2
TGTGCCATCAGCGACCGACTAGCGGGAGTGGGGGATACGCAGTATTTT
CAISDRLAGVGDTQYF
>NA|TRBV11-2|TRBJ2-5|NA
TGTGCCAGCAGCAAAGTGGGCCCGCAAGAGACCCAGTACTTC
CASSKVGPQETQYF
>NA|TRBV6-5|TRBJ2-3|NA
TGTGCCAGCAGTTACTCGATCATGTCCGGCACAGATACGCAGTATTTT
CASSYSIMSGTDTQYF
>NA|TRBV5-1|TRBJ2-3|TRBD2
TGCGCCAGCAGCTTGGCCGGGAGGAGGGATACAGATACGCAGTATTTT
CASSLAGRRDTDTQYF
>NA|TRBV5-5|TRBJ2-1|NA
TGTGCCAGCAGCTTGGGGCAAGACTTGGGCTCCTACAATGAGCAGTTCTTC
CASSLGQDLGSYNEQFF
>NA|TRBV19|TRBJ2-1|NA
TGTGCCAGTAGTATGGTCTGGCTAAGCAATGAGCAGTTCTTC
CASSMVWLSNEQFF
>NA|TRBV28|TRBJ1-6|NA
TGTGCCAGCAGCGGAAGCCGGGCTACCAATTCACCCCTCCACTTT
CASSGSRATNSPLHF
>NA|TRBV27|TRBJ2-2|TRBD1
TGTGCCAGCAGTCCGTCCTCCCCACCACAGGGACAGATCTACACCGGGGAGCTGTTTTTT
CASSPSSPPQGQIYTGELFF
>NA|TRBV5-1|TRBJ2-1|TRBD2
TGCGCCAGCAGCTTGGAGCTGACTAGCGGGGGCAATGAGCAGTTCTTC
CASSLELTSGGNEQFF
>NA|TRBV9|TRBJ2-7|TRBD2
TGTGCCAGCAGCCGACTAGCGGGACACTACGAGCAGTACTTC
CASSRLAGHYEQYF
>NA|TRBV28|TRBJ2-2|TRBD2
TGTGCCAGCAGTTTATCCCTGACTAGCGGGAGAGGAAGGAAGAACACCGGGGAGCTGTTTTTT
CASSLSLTSGRGRKNTGELFF
>NA|TRBV15|TRBJ2-5|NA
TGTGCCACCAGCAGAGCCTTGGTGGGTCGGCAAGAGACCCAGTACTTC
CATSRALVGRQETQYF
>NA|TRBV4-1|TRBJ2-3|NA
TGCGCCAGCAGCCTTGGGGTCAGCACAGATACGCAGTATTTT
CASSLGVSTDTQYF
>NA|TRBV29-1|TRBJ2-3|NA
TGCAGCGTTGAAGATGGGGGAGAGTATGATACGCAGTATTTT
CSVEDGGEYDTQYF
>NA|TRBV28|TRBJ2-6|NA
TGTGCCAGCAGTTTAAGCGTTGGGGCCAACGTCCTGACTTTC
CASSLSVGANVLTF
>NA|TRBV5-4|TRBJ1-6|NA
TGTGCCAGCAGCCTGGGTAATTCACCCCTCCACTTT
CASSLGNSPLHF
>NA|TRBV27|TRBJ2-7|NA
TGTGCCAGCAGTTTACGGAGCAACTTCTACGAGCAGTACTTC
CASSLRSNFYEQYF
>once|TRBV5-4|TRBJ2-2|TRBD2
TGTGCCAGCAGCCCTAGTCCGGGGGGTGCCACCGGGGAGCTGTTTTTT
CASSPSPGGATGELFF
>NA|TRBV7-9|TRBJ2-1|NA
TGTGCCAGCAGCTTAGCAAACGGTTACTATGAGCAGTTCTTC
CASSLANGYYEQFF
>NA|TRBV19|TRBJ2-3|NA
TGTGCCAGTAGCACGGGTGAAGATACGCAGTATTTT
CASSTGEDTQYF
>NA|TRBV7-2|TRBJ2-2|TRBD2
TGTGCCAGCAGCTGGACTAGCGGGGGGTCATACACCGGGGAGCTGTTTTTT
CASSWTSGGSYTGELFF
>NA|TRBV5-6|TRBJ2-7|NA
TGTGCCAGCAGCTTGGCATCCTACGAGCAGTACTTC
CASSLASYEQYF
>once|TRBV7-2|TRBJ2-1|NA
TGTGCCAGCAGCTTTGGCGGAGGAAGCTCTGAGCAGTTCTTC
CASSFGGGSSEQFF
>once|TRBV7-9|TRBJ2-3|NA
TGTGCCAGCAGCTTAAAAACGGGAACTAGCACAGATACGCAGTATTTT
CASSLKTGTSTDTQYF
>NA|TRBV9|TRBJ2-5|NA
TGTGCCAGCAGCGCCAGGCTAAGCGGGTACCAAGAGACCCAGTACTTC
CASSARLSGYQETQYF
>once|TRBV10-1|TRBJ2-3|NA
TGCGCCAGCAGTGAAGGGGGGCTAGGAGATACGCAGTATTTT
CASSEGGLGDTQYF
>NA|TRBV7-9|TRBJ2-6|TRBD1
TGTGCCAGCAGCCGGGACAGGGACTCTGGGGCCAACGTCCTGACTTTC
CASSRDRDSGANVLTF
>NA|TRBV10-3|TRBJ2-2|NA
TGTGCCATCAGGGGGACTGGGAACACCGGGGAGCTGTTTTTT
CAIRGTGNTGELFF